One and the same sample provided the 9 T cell receptor beta chains below, sequenced in a study of identical twins. MiXCR, applied by TCRdb to the 5' RACE reads, yields one record per CDR3 protein. The table lists about 1.7 million distinct CDR3 sequences, around 33% of them singletons. The specimen was cord blood. These receptors were taken from a newborn girl in good health.

A few counts support this clonotype. This chain joins TRBV20-1 and TRBJ2-5, with 8 bases fitting TRBD2. This CDR3 has 15 residues. J lost 11 bases, V lost 0 bases, and 14 bases had no gene match. Germline V gene data show CDR1 as DFQATT and CDR2 as SNEGSKA (reference sequence). CDR3: CSARDVWGLGYEQYF. The CDR3 coding sequence is TGCAGTGCTAGAGATGTTTGGGGACTAGGATATGAGCAGTACTTC.

This clonotype appeared a few times. The genes are TRBV9 and TRBJ2-4, with a tentative D call TRBD2 (6 bases). CDR1 and CDR2 (germline): SGDLS, YYNGEE. The CDR3 has 16 amino acids. V was shortened by 4 bases and J by 0 bases, with 14 bases between the two germline ends. In nucleotides, the CDR3 is TGTGCCAGCAGCCGCCAGGCGGGGTTAGCCAAAAACATTCAGTACTTC. Translated, it gives CASSRQAGLAKNIQYF.

CDR3 nucleotides: TGTGCCAGCAGCCAAGATAGCGGGGGGGCCACCGGGGAGCTGTTTTTT. Translation: CASSQDSGGATGELFF. The V gene is TRBV4-2, the J gene TRBJ2-2; 11 bases align to TRBD2. J was trimmed by 4 bases and V by 0 bases; bases with no gene match: 1. Looked up from germline, CDR1 is LGHNA and CDR2 is YNFKEQ. The CDR3 has 16 amino acids.

This clonotype has only a few counts. The J gene is TRBJ2-3, the V gene TRBV4-1; D is unresolved. V lost 2 bases and J 0 bases, leaving 15 bases between the germline ends. This CDR3 has 17 amino acids. Germline V lookup: CDR1 MGHRA, CDR2 YSYEKL. CDR3 DNA: TGCGCCAGCAGCCAAATCCCAACAGTACTTAGCACAGATACGCAGTATTTT. It specifies CASSQIPTVLSTDTQYF.

This clonotype was counted between two and nine times. The chain uses TRBV7-9 and TRBJ2-3, with 9 bases fitting TRBD1. Germline V gives CDR1 SEHNR, CDR2 FQNEAQ (reference sequence). The CDR3 has 17 amino acids. Trimming at V came to 4 bases and at J to 2 bases, leaving 10 bases not matched to a gene. In DNA, the CDR3 is TGTGCCAGCAGCTCCTCTCCCGGGACAGGGCTCACAGATACGCAGTATTTT. As protein: CASSSSPGTGLTDTQYF.

The table lists this clonotype with many counts. The chain uses TRBV3-1 and TRBJ1-2, with 9 bases aligning to TRBD1. In germline, CDR1 is LGHDT, CDR2 YNNKEL (reference sequence). This CDR3 has 12 residues. The V segment lost 2 bases and the J segment 8 bases; nucleotides outside the gene matches: 0. The CDR3 sequence is CASSQTGGGYTF. The CDR3 DNA follows: TGTGCCAGCAGCCAAACAGGGGGCGGCTACACCTTC. Using reference TRBV3-1 and TRBJ1-2 for the parts outside the CDR3, the full variable domain is DTAVSQTPKYLVTQMGNDKSIKCEQNLGHDTMYWYKQDSKKFLKIMFSYNNKELIINETVPNRFSPKSPDKAHLNLHINSLELGDSAVYFCASSQTGGGYTFGSGTRLTVV.

The chain joins TRBV3-1 to TRBJ2-5; 10 positions match TRBD2. The CDR3 covers 15 residues. The germline V gene encodes CDR1 LGHDT and CDR2 YNNKEL (reference sequence). J lost 11 bases, V lost 1 base, and 10 bases had no gene match. CDR3 amino acids: CASSQGILAGDEQYF. The CDR3 DNA follows: TGTGCCAGCAGCCAAGGTATCCTAGCGGGGGATGAGCAGTACTTC.

A few counts support this clonotype. The J gene is TRBJ1-2, the V gene TRBV14, with TRBD1 matching over 9 bases. CDR3 length: 16 amino acids. V was pared by 2 bases and J by 2 bases, with 6 bases of the junction left unmatched. Germline V lookup: CDR1 SGHDN, CDR2 FVKESK. CDR3 amino acids: CASSQTYRGRNYGYTF. DNA of the CDR3: TGTGCCAGCAGCCAAACATACAGGGGGCGCAACTATGGCTACACCTTC.

This clonotype was seen more than once but under ten times. This chain uses TRBV7-9 with TRBJ1-4; 9 nucleotides line up with TRBD1. CDR1 SEHNR and CDR2 FQNEAQ come from the germline V gene (reference sequence). The CDR3 covers 15 residues. With V trimmed by 4 bases and J by 11 bases, 11 bases remained unmatched. CDR3 in amino acids: CASSSRGQGQGKLFF. Written as DNA, the CDR3 is TGTGCCAGCAGCTCCCGGGGACAGGGCCAAGGGAAACTGTTTTTT.